These 23 T cell receptor beta chains came from one sample sequenced in a study of blood T cell repertoires in COVID-19. Assay: immunoSEQ multiplex PCR; the TCRdb copy retains only in-frame clones and omits some. The sample carries 70,000 to 95,000 clones, around nine tenths recorded once. The sample comprised peripheral blood. Every receptor here comes from a woman aged 50 to 60 in a cohort sampled during active COVID-19.

The count of this clone is one. The chain carries TRBV6-5 and TRBJ1-1; TRBD1 is a possible D gene (5 bases). The CDR3 is made up of 14 amino acids. Germline values: CDR1 MNHEY, CDR2 SVGAGI. Between the trimmed V and J ends, which lost 2 bases and 1 base, there was a span of 8 bases. CDR3 sequence reads: CASSYRDRNTEAFF. The CDR3 nucleotides read TGTGCCAGCAGTTACCGCGACAGGAACACTGAAGCTTTCTTT.

The V call is TRBV9, the J call TRBJ1-5, with a possible D match to TRBD1 (5 bases). V was clipped by 0 bases and J by 6 bases, with 13 bases between them. Germline CDR1 is SGDLS and CDR2 is YYNGEE. The CDR3 runs 15 residues. CDR3 bases: TGTGCCAGCAGCGTAGGGGCCAGGGAAAGTCAGCCCCAGCATTTT. Amino acids: CASSVGARESQPQHF.

CDR3 protein: CASSLLQGATNEKLFF. DNA for the CDR3: TGTGCCAGCAGTTTACTCCAGGGTGCAACTAATGAAAAACTGTTTTTT. V gene TRBV28 combines with J gene TRBJ1-4, with a weak D call TRBD1 (5 bases). This CDR3 has 16 amino acids. Germline V CDR1 and CDR2: MDHEN, SYDVKM. Trimming pared 2 bases from V and 0 bases from J, leaving 10 bases between.

The chain uses TRBV7-3 and TRBJ1-6; a possible D gene is TRBD1 (6 bases). The CDR3 sequence is 13 residues long. Trimming pared 5 bases from V and 12 bases from J, leaving 14 bases between. The germline V gene has CDR1 SGHTA and CDR2 FQGTGA. Here the CDR3 DNA reads TGTGCCAGCAGCGCCGGGGGGCCTAGACCCCTCCACTTT. Translating gives CASSAGGPRPLHF. Combining the CDR3 with reference TRBV7-3 and TRBJ1-6 gives the whole variable domain GAGVSQTPSNKVTEKGKYVELRCDPISGHTALYWYRQSLGQGPEFLIYFQGTGAADDSGLPNDRFFAVRPEGSVSTLKIQRTERGDSAVYLCASSAGGPRPLHFGNGTRLTVT.

The CDR3 DNA sequence: TGTGCCAGCAGCGTAGCCCCCACGGCCCAACTAGCGGGGGGGCGCCAAGAGACCCAGTACTTC. As protein: CASSVAPTAQLAGGRQETQYF. The V call is TRBV9, the J call TRBJ2-5; 13 positions agree with TRBD2. The CDR3 is 21 amino acids. With 0 bases clipped from V and 1 base from J, the junction kept 15 bases outside the gene matches. Germline V CDR1 and CDR2: SGDLS, YYNGEE.

The V gene is TRBV7-9, the J gene TRBJ2-3, with 14 positions matching TRBD2. The J segment lost 5 bases and the V segment lost 5 bases, leaving 6 bases of the junction unmatched. This CDR3 has 16 residues. Germline V lookup: CDR1 SEHNR, CDR2 FQNEAQ (reference sequence). The CDR3 protein is CASSPSGLAGGDTQYF. CDR3 nucleotide sequence: TGTGCCAGCAGCCCCTCAGGACTAGCGGGAGGAGATACGCAGTATTTT.

The chain has TRBV4-2 and TRBJ2-1; D gene uncertain. This CDR3 contains 16 residues. Germline V lookup: CDR1 LGHNA, CDR2 YNFKEQ. Trimming took off 1 base at V and 8 bases at J, with 18 bases between the two ends. The DNA for the CDR3 is TGTGCCAGCAGCCAAGGAGCAGCGCCCACTTCCGATGAGCAGTTCTTC. As protein: CASSQGAAPTSDEQFF.

The chain uses TRBV28 and TRBJ2-1, with TRBD2 as a possible D gene (6 bases). This CDR3 comprises 13 residues. The V end was cut by 1 base, the J end by 10 bases, with 11 bases between. Germline loops: CDR1 MDHEN, CDR2 SYDVKM. CDR3 protein: CASSLYRLAEQFF. CDR3 DNA: TGTGCCAGCAGTTTATATCGGCTAGCGGAGCAGTTCTTC.

The chain links TRBV11-2 to TRBJ2-1, with 7 positions matching TRBD2. This CDR3 is built from 16 residues. V gave up 0 bases and J gave up 6 bases; unmatched junction bases: 8. Germline CDR1 is SGHAT and CDR2 is FQNNGV. This CDR3 reads CASSLEEGTTFNEQFF. CDR3 nucleotides: TGTGCCAGCAGCTTAGAAGAAGGGACTACCTTCAATGAGCAGTTCTTC.

This chain links TRBV2 with TRBJ2-5, with a tentative D call TRBD2 (6 bases). The germline V and J ends were trimmed by 7 bases and 4 bases, with 10 bases remaining between them. The CDR3 totals 12 residues. Germline loops: CDR1 SNHLY, CDR2 FYNNEI. CDR3 nucleotide sequence: TGTGCCAGCAAGGGAGGCCCAGAGACCCAGTACTTC. Translation gives CASKGGPETQYF.

The V and J genes are TRBV5-4 and TRBJ2-1, with TRBD2 matching 9 bases. The CDR3 runs 16 residues. Trimming took 0 bases from V and 4 from J; bases not matched to a gene: 5. The V gene's germline CDR1 is SGHNT and CDR2 YYREEE (reference sequence). CDR3 loop: CASSLGGSGGYNEQFF. DNA of the CDR3: TGTGCCAGCAGCTTGGGGGGTAGCGGGGGTTACAATGAGCAGTTCTTC.

The V call is TRBV19, the J call TRBJ2-1, with a tentative D call TRBD2 (6 bases). The CDR3 is 15 amino acids. Germline CDR1 LNHDA, CDR2 SQIVND (reference sequence). V shed 5 bases and J shed 0 bases, with 11 bases lying between them. The CDR3 is CASSRDWSSYNEQFF. DNA of the CDR3: TGTGCCAGTAGTCGGGACTGGAGCTCCTACAATGAGCAGTTCTTC. The entire variable domain, with the rest obtained from reference TRBV19 and TRBJ2-1, is as follows: DGGITQSPKYLFRKEGQNVTLSCEQNLNHDAMYWYRQDPGQGLRLIYYSQIVNDFQKGDIAEGYSVSREKKESFPLTVTSAQKNPTAFYLCASSRDWSSYNEQFFGPGTRLTVL.

J is TRBJ2-7 and V is TRBV5-6; 8 bases agree with TRBD1. The V gene end was trimmed by 4 bases and the J gene end by 4 bases; junction bases not matched to a gene: 7. CDR1 and CDR2 from the germline V gene are SGHDT and YYEEEE. The CDR3 runs 14 residues. The CDR3 reads CASSPRTGRYEQYF. The CDR3 region has the DNA TGTGCCAGCAGCCCCCGGACAGGGAGGTACGAGCAGTACTTC.

The chain joins TRBV5-3 to TRBJ2-5; 7 bases are a match to TRBD1. TRBV5-3 is designated an ORF whose function remains uncertain. The length of the CDR3 is 14 residues. The J segment lost 0 bases and the V segment lost 3 bases, leaving 2 bases of the junction unmatched. This CDR3 is CARSCDRDQETQYF. The CDR3 DNA is TGTGCCAGAAGCTGCGACAGGGACCAAGAGACCCAGTACTTC.

V and J are TRBV19 and TRBJ2-7, with a weak D call TRBD1 (5 bases). Trimming took 5 bases from V and 2 from J, leaving 10 bases between them. Germline CDR1 reads LNHDA; CDR2 reads SQIVND (reference sequence). This CDR3 has 13 amino acids. DNA for the CDR3: TGTGCCAGTAGTTTCGGACACACCTACGAGCAGTACTTC. It encodes CASSFGHTYEQYF.

This rearrangement joins TRBV19 to TRBJ1-4; a possible D gene is TRBD1 (6 bases). From germline, CDR1 is LNHDA and CDR2 SQIVND (reference sequence). The CDR3 loop spans 18 amino acids. Between the trimmed V and J ends, which lost 7 bases and 7 bases, there was a span of 28 bases. The CDR3 reads CASKDRGGVEQWAEKLFF. The CDR3 DNA reads as TGTGCCAGTAAGGATAGGGGGGGTGTCGAGCAATGGGCTGAAAAACTGTTTTTT.

This rearrangement joins TRBV2 to TRBJ2-7, with TRBD1 matching 7 bases. In germline, CDR1 is SNHLY, CDR2 FYNNEI. The CDR3 totals 15 residues. J was trimmed by 3 bases and V by 2 bases; bases with no gene match: 7. Here the CDR3 reads CASSEPLPGGYEQYF. The CDR3 nucleotides read TGTGCCAGCAGTGAACCCCTGCCAGGGGGCTACGAGCAGTACTTC.

V usage is TRBV28 and J usage is TRBJ1-1; the D gene is possibly TRBD1 (5 bases). The CDR3 contains 14 residues. Trimming removed 6 bases at V and 3 bases at J, with 14 bases between. The germline gives CDR1 MDHEN, CDR2 SYDVKM. CDR3 amino acids: CASSRGLADTEAFF. CDR3 DNA: TGTGCCAGCAGCCGGGGCCTAGCGGACACTGAAGCTTTCTTT.

The genes are TRBV19 and TRBJ2-2; 10 nucleotides align to TRBD2. Losses at the gene ends were 6 bases for V and 0 bases for J; bases not matched to a gene: 1. CDR1 and CDR2 from the germline V gene are LNHDA and SQIVND (reference sequence). There are 15 residues in the CDR3. CDR3: CASRLAGPNTGELFF. CDR3 DNA sequence: TGTGCCAGTAGACTAGCGGGGCCGAACACCGGGGAGCTGTTTTTT.

The V call is TRBV7-6, the J call TRBJ2-7; 10 bases align to TRBD2. Unmatched junction bases numbered 9, after V lost 4 bases and J lost 6 bases. Germline lookup yields CDR1 SGHVS and CDR2 FNYEAQ. The CDR3 has 15 residues. The CDR3 DNA is TGTGCCAGCAGCTCAGAAGCGGGAGGGTGGCCCGAGCAGTACTTC. Translation gives CASSSEAGGWPEQYF.

The rearrangement uses TRBV29-1 and TRBJ2-1; the D is unclear. The germline V gene encodes CDR1 SQVTM and CDR2 ANQGSEA. With 5 bases removed from V and 8 bases from J, the gap between germline ends came to 10 bases. The CDR3 sequence is 11 residues long. CDR3 DNA: TGCAGCGTTCGTCAAGCGCATGAGCAGTTCTTC. Residues: CSVRQAHEQFF.

The chain employs TRBV7-3 and TRBJ2-3; the match to TRBD2 covers 7 bases. In germline, CDR1 is SGHTA, CDR2 FQGTGA. V shed 4 bases and J 6 bases; nucleotides not matched to a gene: 10. The CDR3 has 15 residues. CDR3 sequence reads: CASSSTGLVADTQYF. The CDR3 DNA is TGTGCCAGCAGCTCCACTGGACTAGTCGCCGATACGCAGTATTTT. Variable domain in full (rest from reference TRBV7-3 and TRBJ2-3): GAGVSQTPSNKVTEKGKYVELRCDPISGHTALYWYRQSLGQGPEFLIYFQGTGAADDSGLPNDRFFAVRPEGSVSTLKIQRTERGDSAVYLCASSSTGLVADTQYFGPGTRLTVL.

J is TRBJ2-3 and V is TRBV5-5; 7 bases match TRBD1. The CDR3 consists of 16 residues. The V gene end was trimmed by 0 bases and the J gene end by 5 bases; junction bases not matched to a gene: 9. In germline, CDR1 is SGHKS, CDR2 YYEKEE (reference sequence). CDR3 region: CASSLVAGTVKDTQYF. The CDR3 bases are TGTGCCAGCAGCTTGGTCGCTGGGACAGTAAAAGATACGCAGTATTTT.